This record looks at one T cell receptor beta chain sequence and its context. The entry originates in a study of T cell responses to AZD1222 COVID-19 vaccine. Generated by immunoSEQ multiplex PCR, the TCRdb table keeps only in-frame clones and is missing some. Among about 140,000 clones, 89% were seen once, and the ten largest hold under 2%. Whether given at about 4 or about 12 weeks, second doses were pooled. V was pared by 0 bases and J by 3 bases, with 9 bases between. Germline V gene sequence: CDR1 SGHTA, CDR2 FQGTGA. This CDR3 has 15 amino acids. This sequence joins TRBV7-3 and TRBJ2-1; possible D gene TRBD1, 6 bases. The material sequenced was peripheral blood, taken 28 days after the second AZD1222 dose. The sequence was obtained from an adult who received the AZD1222 COVID-19 vaccine. In nucleotides, the CDR3 is TGTGCCAGCAGCTTAACGGCAGGGGACTACAATGAGCAGTTCTTC. Its protein product is CASSLTAGDYNEQFF.